A selection of T cell receptor beta chains follows, all from one sample in a study of cytomegalovirus exposure and HLA in healthy donors. The repertoire was sequenced with immunoSEQ multiplex PCR; TCRdb's copy has only in-frame clones and lacks some. This table holds 120,000 to 150,000 clones, 65% to 90% found once. The sequenced sample was PBMCs. These receptors all come from a female donor in good health and CMV-seronegative. CDR3s include the opening cysteine and the closing phenylalanine or tryptophan. Fields, in order: clone size, J gene, V gene, D gene, CDR3 protein, CDR3 DNA. A D gene is named only where the DNA matches it firmly. Size is stated for part of the rows, as once, few or many counts, or as a class when the clone is expanded.

- TRBJ1-5 TRBV28 TRBD1 CASSATGGHQPQHF TGTGCCAGCAGTGCAACAGGGGGCCATCAGCCCCAGCATTTT
- TRBJ2-1 TRBV28 TRBD2 CASSLHGLAASSYNEQFF TGTGCCAGCAGTTTGCATGGACTAGCGGCCAGCTCCTACAATGAGCAGTTCTTC
- TRBJ2-2 TRBV28 - CASSLLGGFAGELFF TGTGCCAGCAGTTTATTAGGGGGTTTCGCCGGGGAGCTGTTTTTT
few TRBJ1-2 TRBV19 - CASSISFKSDYGYTF TGTGCCAGTAGTATAAGCTTTAAGAGTGACTATGGCTACACCTTC
- TRBJ2-1 TRBV7-6 TRBD2 CASSFYGSGSEDEQFF TGTGCCAGCAGCTTTTATGGGAGCGGGAGCGAGGATGAGCAGTTCTTC
once TRBJ2-2 TRBV6-5 - CASSYSGGAGELFF TGTGCCAGCAGTTACTCAGGGGGAGCCGGGGAGCTGTTTTTT
- TRBJ2-3 TRBV20-1 TRBD1 CSANRGDTQYF TGCAGTGCTAACAGGGGAGATACGCAGTATTTT
- TRBJ2-5 TRBV5-8 - CASSHGLKMQETQYF TGTGCCAGCAGCCACGGACTCAAGATGCAAGAGACCCAGTACTTC
- TRBJ2-6 TRBV30 - CACWAGLSGANVLTF TGTGCCTGTTGGGCAGGCCTCTCTGGGGCCAACGTCCTGACTTTC
- TRBJ1-5 TRBV30 - CAWSLDGGNQPQHF TGTGCCTGGAGTCTGGACGGGGGAAATCAGCCCCAGCATTTT
- TRBJ2-7 TRBV28 TRBD1 CASNPGTGGPYEQYF TGTGCCAGCAACCCCGGGACAGGGGGGCCCTACGAGCAGTACTTC
- TRBJ1-2 TRBV28 - CASSVDSGYTF TGTGCCAGCAGTGTGGACAGTGGCTACACCTTC
- TRBJ1-5 TRBV7-2 - CASSWQSNQPQHF TGTGCCAGCAGCTGGCAGAGCAATCAGCCCCAGCATTTT
- TRBJ2-7 TRBV5-4 - CASSLDGQSYEQYF TGTGCCAGCAGCTTGGATGGACAGTCCTACGAGCAGTACTTC
- TRBJ2-7 TRBV27 - CASGGYSSYEQYF TGTGCCAGCGGCGGTTATAGCTCCTACGAGCAGTACTTC
- TRBJ2-7 TRBV6-1 TRBD1 CASSSGQGAYEQYF TGTGCCAGCAGCTCGGGACAGGGGGCGTACGAGCAGTACTTC
- TRBJ2-1 TRBV2 TRBD2 CASSAGRAATNEQFF TGTGCCAGCAGCGCCGGGAGGGCCGCCACCAATGAGCAGTTCTTC
- TRBJ2-5 TRBV11-2 TRBD2 CASSVGTTEQETQYF TGTGCCAGCAGCGTAGGGACTACGGAACAAGAGACCCAGTACTTC
- TRBJ1-2 TRBV28 - CASSFPRGAGKSGYTF TGTGCCAGCAGTTTTCCGCGGGGCGCAGGGAAAAGTGGCTACACCTTC
- TRBJ2-1 TRBV5-1 TRBD1 CASSSGNRGSYNEQFF TGCGCCAGCAGCTCGGGGAACAGGGGCTCCTACAATGAGCAGTTCTTC
- TRBJ2-2 TRBV2 - CASMEGRIGELFF TGTGCCAGCATGGAGGGCCGGATCGGGGAGCTGTTTTTT
- TRBJ1-4 TRBV19 - CAARPGGPKGKLFF TGTGCCGCTCGTCCGGGGGGACCTAAGGGGAAACTGTTTTTT
- TRBJ2-5 TRBV29-1 - CSGNDSQETQYF TGCAGCGGGAACGACAGTCAAGAGACCCAGTACTTC
- TRBJ2-7 TRBV28 - CASSFDIFYEQYF TGTGCCAGCAGTTTCGACATATTCTACGAGCAGTACTTC
- TRBJ2-3 TRBV5-1 - CASSLMGAGSTDTQYF TGCGCCAGCAGCTTGATGGGGGCGGGTAGCACAGATACGCAGTATTTT
- TRBJ1-2 TRBV6-5 - CASSSAPNYGYTF TGTGCCAGCAGTAGCGCTCCCAACTATGGCTACACCTTC
- TRBJ2-1 TRBV6-5 - CASRSPGLEQFF TGTGCCAGCAGATCTCCGGGACTTGAGCAGTTCTTC
few TRBJ2-3 TRBV29-1 TRBD2 CSVLAGGSSTDTQYF TGCAGCGTGTTAGCGGGAGGTTCTAGCACAGATACGCAGTATTTT
- TRBJ2-7 TRBV6-1 TRBD1 CASSEALWPGGRHYEQYF TGTGCCAGCAGTGAAGCTTTGTGGCCAGGGGGCCGGCACTACGAGCAGTACTTC
- TRBJ2-1 TRBV5-1 - CASSSSFQGTNEQFF TGCGCCAGCAGCTCCTCGTTCCAGGGGACCAATGAGCAGTTCTTC
- TRBJ2-1 TRBV25-1 TRBD2 CASSETSGSYNEQFF TGTGCCAGCAGTGAGACTAGCGGCTCCTACAATGAGCAGTTCTTC
- TRBJ2-5 TRBV7-3 - CASSLRLGDQETQYF TGTGCCAGCAGCTTAAGGCTGGGAGACCAAGAGACCCAGTACTTC
- TRBJ2-7 TRBV2 TRBD2 CASSRLTSGRPYEQYF TGTGCCAGCAGTAGGCTGACTAGCGGGAGGCCCTACGAGCAGTACTTC
- TRBJ2-7 TRBV30 - CAWSQPRAGTPYEQYF TGTGCCTGGAGTCAGCCCCGGGCCGGGACACCCTACGAGCAGTACTTC
- TRBJ1-2 TRBV28 - CASSLLGGGNYGYTF TGTGCCAGCAGTCTCCTAGGGGGTGGGAACTATGGCTACACCTTC
once TRBJ1-4 TRBV5-1 - CASSLSTATNEKLFF TGCGCCAGCAGCTTGAGCACTGCAACTAATGAAAAACTGTTTTTT
- TRBJ2-1 TRBV10-2 TRBD2 CASSDSAGGYNEQFF TGCGCCAGCAGTGATTCAGCGGGGGGGTACAATGAGCAGTTCTTC
- TRBJ2-3 TRBV4-1 - CASSQVAVAGTDTQYF TGCGCCAGCAGCCAAGTTGCGGTCGCTGGCACAGATACGCAGTATTTT
few TRBJ2-3 TRBV29-1 TRBD2 CSLSGRATDTQYF TGCAGCTTGAGCGGGAGGGCAACAGATACGCAGTATTTT
- TRBJ1-1 TRBV5-1 - CASSLDLVDSTNTEAFF TGCGCCAGCAGCTTGGACTTAGTTGACTCAACGAACACTGAAGCTTTCTTT
- TRBJ1-2 TRBV30 TRBD1 CARSSGTGIGYTF TGTGCCCGGTCTTCCGGGACAGGGATCGGCTACACCTTC
- TRBJ2-7 TRBV4-1 - CASSQERGSTYEQYF TGCGCCAGCAGCCAAGAACGGGGTTCAACCTACGAGCAGTACTTC
- TRBJ2-1 TRBV9 - CASSVVGTRHSYNEQFF TGTGCCAGCAGCGTAGTGGGTACTAGGCACTCCTACAATGAGCAGTTCTTC
- TRBJ2-7 TRBV5-4 TRBD1 CASSPWTGGVEQYF TGTGCCAGCAGCCCGTGGACAGGGGGCGTCGAGCAGTACTTC
- TRBJ2-7 TRBV2 - CASSLGAYEQYF TGTGCCAGCTCCCTTGGGGCTTACGAGCAGTACTTC
once TRBJ1-4 TRBV5-6 - CASSHTGEKLFF TGTGCCAGCAGCCACACGGGGGAAAAACTGTTTTTT
- TRBJ2-7 TRBV11-2 TRBD1 CASSWDSLNEQYF TGTGCCAGCAGCTGGGACAGTCTTAACGAGCAGTACTTC
- TRBJ2-7 TRBV28 TRBD1 CASSPPRGLTYEQYF TGTGCCAGCAGTCCCCCCAGGGGGTTAACCTACGAGCAGTACTTC
- TRBJ2-3 TRBV19 TRBD2 CASSLRGVELANGDTQYF TGTGCCAGTAGTCTCCGGGGGGTGGAACTAGCGAACGGAGATACGCAGTATTTT